Here is one TCR beta chain with its context. Its antigen remains unknown. Naive CD45RA+ and memory CD45RA-negative subsets were split from CD4+ cells. The assay was immunoSEQ multiplex PCR, and TCRdb's table has in-frame clones only and misses some. The sample records about 2.4 million clones, 80% to 95% being singletons. This sample was included in a study of shared clonotypes between healthy human individuals. General study results and limits: Naive subsets tended to show greater estimated richness than memory subsets.

CDR1 is LGHNA, CDR2 YNFKEQ, per germline. V shed 1 base, J shed 7 bases, and the junction held 8 bases outside the gene matches. The CDR3 totals 17 residues. The sequence was obtained from a man in his late teens or twenties in good health. Some clones in this sample may be carry-over from other donors' samples. Sequencing was performed on naive CD4+ T cells from PBMCs. Subset denoted: CD45RA+ positively selected. The rearrangement uses TRBV4-2 and TRBJ2-1; 12 bases are shared with TRBD2. The CDR3, as DNA: TGTGCCAGCAGCCAAGGACTAGCGGGAGACGTGAAGAATGAGCAGTTCTTC. Residues: CASSQGLAGDVKNEQFF.